The clone carrying this TCR beta chain came up many times. Its antigen is undetermined. These data come from a study of blood T cells in healthy people across ages. Whole-study results and caveats: Per-million-T-cell TCR beta diversity fell roughly linearly with age. Higher diversity and more naive CD4+ cells were features of long-lived donors, compared to aged donors.

Per individual sample, total RNA of at least 5 micrograms was extracted. Germline loops: CDR1 SGHTA, CDR2 FQGNSA. The CDR3 is 17 residues long. Trimming cost V 4 bases and J 0 bases; bases outside gene matches: 4. It was with a sample-barcoded 5' primer and a J-beta primer mix that a second PCR of roughly 7 to 12 cycles was run. From the 5' RACE reads, TCRdb called clonotypes with MiXCR, one entry per CDR3 protein. The sample yields about 690,000 distinct CDR3 sequences, over 40% seen once. The sample comprised blood. The rearrangement links TRBV7-2 to TRBJ2-5; 14 bases are a match to TRBD2. This receptor was obtained from a man older than 75 in good health. The CDR3 protein is CASSYGLAGGYQETQYF. Written as DNA, the CDR3 is TGTGCCAGCAGCTATGGACTAGCGGGGGGCTACCAAGAGACCCAGTACTTC.